This T cell receptor beta chain was documented in a study of beta chain features in type 1 diabetes. Turning to the study itself: Examination spanned fewer than 140,000,000 sorted cells from all samples. Study-wide points: Shortening of TCRB CDR3s, moderate but significant, appeared in all four CD4+ subsets of Type 1 diabetes patients. Naive, central memory and Treg TCRB repertoires seemed to resemble each other more closely in patients than they did in healthy donors.

This clone has just a few counts. Its specificity is unknown. The CDR3 covers 16 residues. Deletions cut 1 base from V and 0 bases from J, with 11 bases between. Per the germline V gene, CDR1 is SGHDT and CDR2 is YYEEEE. CD4+ naive, central memory, regulatory and stem cell-like memory subsets were isolated by sorting on CD45RO/CCR7/CD25/CD127/CD95/CD27. Expressed TCRB transcripts were sequenced because the isolated RNA had all been reverse transcribed beforehand. TCRdb keeps only in-frame clones here, not all; method: immunoSEQ multiplex PCR. The sample records some 700,000 clones, roughly 13% being singletons.

Input material: naive CD4+ T cells from blood. The chain employs TRBV5-6 and TRBJ1-3; no clear D. The sequence derives from a man between 18 and 35 years old with type 1 diabetes. The DNA of the CDR3 is TGTGCCAGCAGCTTGCGGCTCCAGGACTCTGGAAACACCATATATTTT. Protein: CASSLRLQDSGNTIYF.